This T cell receptor (beta chain) comes out of a study of blood T cell repertoires in COVID-19. Study information: Acute and convalescent COVID-19 samples came from the United States, Italy and Spain. In each case, the material was cDNA or gDNA derived from T cells, B-cell-depleted T cells, or PBMCs.

Authors' data handling: Using reference gene primer amplification, nucleated cell counts were estimated. Sequencing was performed with immunoSEQ multiplex PCR; in TCRdb, only in-frame clones are kept and a portion is missing. The V and J calls and clone size come from that table; D and trimming were worked out from the DNA. The sample comprises about 130,000 clones, about 88% of which are singletons, and about 1.2% rests with the top ten. This sequence originates from an elderly woman with acute or convalescent COVID-19. The sequenced sample consisted of peripheral blood.

The CDR3 here is CASSIGEQAIYGYTF. The CDR3 DNA is TGCGCCAGCAGTATAGGCGAACAGGCTATCTATGGCTACACCTTC. The chain couples TRBV5-1 to TRBJ1-2, with a tentative D call TRBD1 (5 bases). Trimming removed 5 bases from V and 4 bases from J, with 18 bases in between. CDR1 and CDR2 from the germline V gene are SGHRS and YFSETQ. The CDR3 covers 15 residues. Full variable domain (outside the CDR3, taken from reference TRBV5-1 and TRBJ1-2): KAGVTQTPRYLIKTRGQQVTLSCSPISGHRSVSWYQQTPGQGLQFLFEYFSETQRNKGNFPGRFSGRQFSNSRSEMNVSTLELGDSALYLCASSIGEQAIYGYTFGSGTRLTVV.